The 31 T cell receptor beta chains in this list originate from one sample, sequenced in a study of cytomegalovirus exposure and HLA in healthy donors. Primers for the PCR totalled 60 Vbeta and 13 Jbeta. The assay was immunoSEQ multiplex PCR, and TCRdb's table has in-frame clones only and misses some. In the table there are fewer than 200,000 clones, 80% of which are singletons. Sequencing used PBMCs. These receptor sequences come from a man aged 35 to 55 in good health and CMV-seronegative.

The genes are TRBV29-1 and TRBJ1-1; 8 bases line up with TRBD1. The trim removed 3 bases at V and 1 base at J, leaving 1 base unmatched. This CDR3 is 13 amino acids long. Germline V lookup: CDR1 SQVTM, CDR2 ANQGSEA. CDR3 sequence (DNA): TGCAGCGTTGAGACAGGGGAGAACACTGAAGCTTTCTTT. This encodes CSVETGENTEAFF.

The rearrangement uses TRBV4-3 and TRBJ2-3, with 8 bases that match TRBD1. The CDR3 length is 16 residues. With 4 bases clipped from V and 2 bases from J, the junction kept 8 bases outside the gene matches. CDR1 is LGHNA and CDR2 is YSLEER in the germline V gene. CDR3 coding DNA: TGCGCCAGCAGCCCTGGTTGGGGACAGGTCACAGATACGCAGTATTTT. Protein: CASSPGWGQVTDTQYF.

The chain has TRBV27 and TRBJ2-7; D gene ambiguous. CDR1 is MNHEY and CDR2 is SMNVEV in the germline V gene (reference sequence). Between the trimmed V and J ends, which lost 6 bases and 1 base, there was a span of 13 bases. The CDR3 runs 14 residues. In DNA form, the CDR3 reads TGTGCCAGCAGGGAGTATCGGCGGTCCTACGAGCAGTACTTC. Its translation is CASREYRRSYEQYF.

In the case of this clone: The sample contains more than one DNA sequence encoding this CDR3. The genes are TRBV2 and TRBJ1-1, with TRBD1 as a possible D gene (6 bases). The CDR3 covers 13 residues. Germline V gene data show CDR1 as SNHLY and CDR2 as FYNNEI. Trimming stripped 4 bases from V and 1 base from J, with 7 bases between. In DNA form, the CDR3 reads TGTGCCAGCAGTGCACAGGGGAACACTGAAGCTTTCTTT. Translated, it gives CASSAQGNTEAFF. The entire variable domain, with the rest obtained from reference TRBV2 and TRBJ1-1, is as follows: EPEVTQTPSHQVTQMGQEVILRCVPISNHLYFYWYRQILGQKVEFLVSFYNNEISEKSEIFDDQFSVERPDGSNFTLKIRSTKLEDSAMYFCASSAQGNTEAFFGQGTRLTVV.

The CDR3 spells CASSQSMDSYEQYF. CDR3 bases: TGTGCCAGCAGCCAATCTATGGACAGCTACGAGCAGTACTTC. V gene TRBV16 combines with J gene TRBJ2-7, with D possibly being TRBD1 (6 bases). The CDR3 is made up of 14 amino acids. V shed 0 bases and J shed 3 bases, with 9 bases lying between them. Germline V CDR1 and CDR2: KGHSY, FQNENV.

The chain joins TRBV19 to TRBJ1-2; TRBD1 matches 8 bases. Germline V gene data show CDR1 as LNHDA and CDR2 as SQIVND (reference sequence). CDR3 length equals 15 residues. Trimming at V came to 10 bases and at J to 4 bases, leaving 14 bases not matched to a gene. This CDR3 reads CATGTGTQGGYGYTF. The CDR3 coding sequence is TGTGCCACCGGGACAGGAACCCAGGGAGGCTATGGCTACACCTTC.

The chain uses TRBV2 and TRBJ2-7, with TRBD1 matching over 7 bases. The CDR3 is 14 amino acids. The junction had 3 bases not matched to a gene; V was cut back by 2 bases and J by 2 bases. In germline, CDR1 is SNHLY, CDR2 FYNNEI. The CDR3 nucleotides read TGTGCCAGCAGTGAATGGGACAGAGCCTACGAGCAGTACTTC. This translates into CASSEWDRAYEQYF.

The CDR3 region is CASSASGNTEAFF. As DNA, the CDR3 is TGTGCCAGCAGCGCGTCGGGGAACACTGAAGCTTTCTTT. The rearrangement links TRBV9 to TRBJ1-1; D ambiguous. This CDR3 has 13 residues. V lost 3 bases and J 1 base, leaving 7 bases between the germline ends. In germline, CDR1 is SGDLS, CDR2 YYNGEE.

The genes are TRBV18 and TRBJ2-7, with 7 bases aligning to TRBD1. Germline-derived CDR1 and CDR2 are KGHSH and LQKENI. Trimming cost V 3 bases and J 2 bases; bases outside gene matches: 4. This CDR3 has 14 amino acids. The CDR3 DNA follows: TGTGCCAGCTCACCGAGACAGGGAGCCTACGAGCAGTACTTC. Translating it yields CASSPRQGAYEQYF. The full variable domain, rest sourced from reference TRBV18 and TRBJ2-7, is NAGVMQNPRHLVRRRGQEARLRCSPMKGHSHVYWYRQLPEEGLKFMVYLQKENIIDESGMPKERFSAEFPKEGPSILRIQQVVRGDSAAYFCASSPRQGAYEQYFGPGTRLTVT.

V usage is TRBV15 and J usage is TRBJ1-3; 7 bases are a match to TRBD1. Germline V gives CDR1 LNHNV, CDR2 YYDKDF (reference sequence). The CDR3 runs 16 residues. The ends lost 1 base at V and 4 bases at J; junction bases unmatched: 7. The CDR3 DNA follows: TGTGCCACCAGCAGAGTAGTCACAGGGGCAGGAAACACCATATATTTT. Protein sequence: CATSRVVTGAGNTIYF.

The chain is built from TRBV5-1 and TRBJ2-7; D unresolved. The V and J ends lost 3 bases and 2 bases respectively, with 6 bases between them. CDR3 size: 12 residues. CDR1 is SGHRS, CDR2 YFSETQ, per germline. The CDR3 region has the DNA TGCGCCAGCAGCTCCTTTCCCTACGAGCAGTACTTC. Encoded protein: CASSSFPYEQYF. The full variable domain, completed using reference TRBV5-1 and TRBJ2-7, is KAGVTQTPRYLIKTRGQQVTLSCSPISGHRSVSWYQQTPGQGLQFLFEYFSETQRNKGNFPGRFSGRQFSNSRSEMNVSTLELGDSALYLCASSSFPYEQYFGPGTRLTVT.

This chain joins TRBV6-5 and TRBJ1-1; tentative D call: TRBD1 (5 bases). This CDR3 region has 15 residues. The germline CDR1 and CDR2 sequences are MNHEY and SVGAGI. V gave up 0 bases and J gave up 1 base, with 9 bases separating them. The CDR3 nucleotides read TGTGCCAGCAGTTACTCGGGGCTCCGGAACACTGAAGCTTTCTTT. As protein: CASSYSGLRNTEAFF.

The chain uses TRBV5-4 and TRBJ1-2, with TRBD1 as a possible D gene (5 bases). The V gene lost 4 bases and the J gene lost 4 bases, with 11 bases spanning the gap. From germline, CDR1 is SGHNT and CDR2 YYREEE (reference sequence). The CDR3 is 13 residues long. This CDR3 reads CASSPRQPYGYTF. CDR3 sequence (DNA): TGTGCCAGCAGCCCCCGACAGCCCTATGGCTACACCTTC.

This clone was found a few times. This chain links TRBV27 with TRBJ2-4, with a weak D call TRBD2 (5 bases). The germline CDR1 and CDR2 sequences are MNHEY and SMNVEV (reference sequence). The CDR3 totals 14 residues. V shed 2 bases and J shed 7 bases, with 12 bases lying between them. In DNA, the CDR3 is TGTGCCAGCAGTTTACGGGGTATGGGGAACATTCAGTACTTC. Translated, it gives CASSLRGMGNIQYF.

V usage is TRBV15 and J usage is TRBJ2-1; tentatively, D is TRBD1 (5 bases). Between the trimmed V and J ends, which lost 1 base and 8 bases, there was a span of 15 bases. Germline V gene data show CDR1 as LNHNV and CDR2 as YYDKDF (reference sequence). The CDR3 is made up of 15 amino acids. The CDR3 DNA is TGTGCCACCAGCAGAGGCGAGCAGGGAAGGCATGAGCAGTTCTTC. Its translation: CATSRGEQGRHEQFF.

This sequence joins TRBV10-3 and TRBJ1-2; D ambiguous. CDR1 is ENHRY and CDR2 is SYGVKD in the germline V gene. V gave up 6 bases and J gave up 8 bases, with 16 bases separating them. The CDR3 has 13 amino acids. In DNA, the CDR3 is TGTGCCATCAGGGTGGGTAGCACTATGGGCTACACCTTC. It codes for CAIRVGSTMGYTF.

V gene TRBV7-2 combines with J gene TRBJ2-3, with D perhaps matching TRBD2 (5 bases). Trimming removed 2 bases at V and 0 bases at J, with 12 bases between. Germline V CDR1 and CDR2: SGHTA, FQGNSA. The CDR3 is 16 residues long. CDR3 sequence reads: CASSLPPGMSTDTQYF. The DNA for the CDR3 is TGTGCCAGCAGCTTACCCCCGGGAATGAGCACAGATACGCAGTATTTT.

The gene calls are TRBV7-2 and TRBJ2-7; 7 bases line up with TRBD2. This CDR3 has 14 residues. Germline loops: CDR1 SGHTA, CDR2 FQGNSA. Trimming removed 7 bases from V and 2 bases from J; junction bases left unmatched: 8. CDR3 region: CASKDFGTTYEQYF. CDR3 sequence (DNA): TGTGCCAGCAAGGATTTCGGGACTACCTACGAGCAGTACTTC.

The rearrangement joins TRBV6-6 to TRBJ1-1; maybe TRBD1 (5 bases). The V and J ends lost 5 bases and 0 bases respectively, with 13 bases between them. Germline V gives CDR1 MNHNY, CDR2 SVGAGI (reference sequence). The CDR3 contains 15 residues. CDR3 residues: CASSPGSGMNTEAFF. In DNA, the CDR3 is TGTGCCAGCAGTCCAGGGTCGGGCATGAACACTGAAGCTTTCTTT.

The chain carries TRBV5-1 and TRBJ2-1, with D perhaps matching TRBD2 (6 bases). The CDR3 runs 14 residues. Germline lookup yields CDR1 SGHRS and CDR2 YFSETQ. V lost 1 base and J lost 4, with 9 bases in between. CDR3 coding DNA: TGCGCCAGCAGCTTGCCGGGAGCGTACAATGAGCAGTTCTTC. Residues: CASSLPGAYNEQFF. The full variable domain, in which reference TRBV5-1 and TRBJ2-1 provide the parts outside the CDR3, is KAGVTQTPRYLIKTRGQQVTLSCSPISGHRSVSWYQQTPGQGLQFLFEYFSETQRNKGNFPGRFSGRQFSNSRSEMNVSTLELGDSALYLCASSLPGAYNEQFFGPGTRLTVL.

This clone is a singleton in its sample. V usage is TRBV7-9 and J usage is TRBJ2-7; TRBD1 matches 10 bases. V gave up 5 bases and J gave up 4 bases; unmatched junction bases: 5. CDR1 is SEHNR and CDR2 is FQNEAQ in the germline V gene (reference sequence). This CDR3 spans 14 amino acids. CDR3 DNA: TGTGCCAGCAGCCCCCGACAGGGGGCATACGAGCAGTACTTC. This translates into CASSPRQGAYEQYF.

The chain carries TRBV11-3 and TRBJ2-7; a weak D match, TRBD1 (6 bases). There are 15 residues in the CDR3. The germline V gene has CDR1 SGHNT and CDR2 YENEEA. V was clipped by 5 bases and J by 4 bases, with 18 bases between them. CDR3 in amino acids: CASSRDWTERYEQYF. The CDR3 DNA sequence: TGTGCCAGCAGCCGTGACTGGACAGAGCGGTACGAGCAGTACTTC.

With respect to this clone: An end of the junction does not agree with germline; a read error may underlie this. The chain links TRBV27 to TRBJ2-5; 12 bases align to TRBD2. In germline, CDR1 is MNHEY, CDR2 SMNVEV (reference sequence). The CDR3 runs 14 residues. The CDR3: CASSPWTSGAFPDF. CDR3 DNA: TGTGCCAGCAGTCCCTGGACTAGCGGGGCCTTTCCGGACTTC.

In DNA form, the CDR3 reads TGTGCCAGCAGCTTACCCCTCTGGACTAGCGAGCGGCTAGGGAATGAGCAGTTCTTC. It codes for CASSLPLWTSERLGNEQFF. The chain has TRBV7-6 and TRBJ2-1; 9 bases map to TRBD2. Looked up from germline, CDR1 is SGHVS and CDR2 is FNYEAQ. The V gene end was trimmed by 2 bases and the J gene end by 7 bases; junction bases not matched to a gene: 18. The CDR3 contains 19 residues.

This chain links TRBV18 with TRBJ1-5; 8 nucleotides agree with TRBD1. J gave up 4 bases and V 3 bases, and 5 bases lay outside the gene matches. The germline V gene encodes CDR1 KGHSH and CDR2 LQKENI. The CDR3 runs 15 residues. This chain's CDR3 is CASSPGQGPNQPQHF. In DNA, the CDR3 is TGTGCCAGCTCACCCGGACAGGGCCCAAATCAGCCCCAGCATTTT. Complete variable domain (other parts from reference TRBV18 and TRBJ1-5): NAGVMQNPRHLVRRRGQEARLRCSPMKGHSHVYWYRQLPEEGLKFMVYLQKENIIDESGMPKERFSAEFPKEGPSILRIQQVVRGDSAAYFCASSPGQGPNQPQHFGDGTRLSIL.

This sequence joins TRBV19 and TRBJ2-3; D possibly corresponds to TRBD1 (7 bases). This CDR3 has 15 residues. Per germline, CDR1 LNHDA and CDR2 SQIVND (reference sequence). The V end lost 5 bases, the J end lost 4 bases, and 16 bases lay between the germline ends. The CDR3 loop is CASSLRQGGADTQYF. The CDR3 region has the DNA TGTGCCAGTAGTCTAAGACAGGGAGGAGCAGATACGCAGTATTTT.

The chain couples TRBV11-3 to TRBJ2-7; 8 bases are a match to TRBD1. Germline V gives CDR1 SGHNT, CDR2 YENEEA. Losses at the gene ends were 1 base for V and 0 bases for J; bases not matched to a gene: 8. This CDR3 has 17 residues. CDR3: CASSLGSGTGNSYEQYF. CDR3 nucleotide sequence: TGTGCCAGCAGCTTAGGTTCCGGGACAGGCAACTCCTACGAGCAGTACTTC.

This clone appeared once. Other DNA sequences within the sample encode an identical CDR3. V is TRBV7-3 and J is TRBJ1-1; D is unresolved. Germline CDR1 and CDR2: SGHTA and FQGTGA. V was shortened by 3 bases and J by 2 bases, with 7 bases between the two germline ends. This CDR3 contains 13 residues. The CDR3 here is CASSFRGNTEAFF. Here the CDR3 DNA reads TGTGCCAGCAGCTTTCGGGGAAACACTGAAGCTTTCTTT. Supplemented by reference TRBV7-3 and TRBJ1-1, the full variable domain reads GAGVSQTPSNKVTEKGKYVELRCDPISGHTALYWYRQSLGQGPEFLIYFQGTGAADDSGLPNDRFFAVRPEGSVSTLKIQRTERGDSAVYLCASSFRGNTEAFFGQGTRLTVV.

This chain uses TRBV18 with TRBJ2-5; 8 bases line up with TRBD1. The CDR3 covers 15 residues. Losses at the gene ends were 8 bases for V and 3 bases for J; bases not matched to a gene: 11. Germline CDR1 KGHSH, CDR2 LQKENI. CDR3 coding DNA: TGTGCCAGCAAGGACAGGGCGTTGATAAAAGAGACCCAGTACTTC. Its translation is CASKDRALIKETQYF.

The rearrangement joins TRBV14 to TRBJ1-1; D possibly corresponds to TRBD1 (6 bases). The germline V gene encodes CDR1 SGHDN and CDR2 FVKESK. V dropped 1 base and J dropped 5 bases, with 20 bases sitting between them. The CDR3 runs 17 residues. DNA of the CDR3: TGTGCCAGCAGCCAAGCGCGGCCACGCAGGGGAAAAACTGAAGCTTTCTTT. Protein sequence: CASSQARPRRGKTEAFF.

This clone was seen a handful of times. The chain combines TRBV10-2 with TRBJ1-5, with a tentative D call TRBD1 (5 bases). The CDR3 runs 14 residues. Trimming left V 8 bases short and J 1 base short, with 12 bases between. Germline assignment: CDR1 WSHSY and CDR2 SAAADI. CDR3: CASRWGDSNQPQHF. CDR3 DNA sequence: TGCGCCAGCCGCTGGGGGGACAGCAATCAGCCCCAGCATTTT.